The 8 T cell receptor beta chains below come from one sample, sequenced in a study of tumor-infiltrating lymphocytes in primary liver carcinoma. TCR beta cDNA was reverse-transcribed from about 500 ng of total RNA. The reaction used a constant-region primer and ProtoScript II reverse transcriptase. TCR beta libraries came from three nested multiplex PCR rounds using slightly modified ARM-PCR. TRBV1-TRBV30 forward primers and a C-beta reverse primer were used in the first two PCR rounds, which each ran for approximately 9 cycles. TCRdb reanalysed the multiplex PCR reads using MiXCR and keeps one entry per CDR3 protein. The sample has over 100,000 distinct CDR3 sequences, approximately 71% seen once. Without any cell sorting, about 18-30 mg of bulk tissue yielded co-extracted RNA and DNA. Sequenced input: tumor-adjacent normal liver tissue. The receptors come from a woman aged 55-70 years with primary liver carcinoma and hepatitis B virus infection.

V usage is TRBV6-1 and J usage is TRBJ2-2; maybe TRBD2 (6 bases). Germline lookup yields CDR1 MNHNS and CDR2 SASEGT. Between the trimmed V and J ends, which lost 1 base and 7 bases, there was a span of 19 bases. The CDR3 has 17 amino acids. The CDR3 DNA reads TGTGCCAGCAGTGAAGTGGTGGCGGGATGGCACCTCGGGGAGCTGTTTTTT. This gives the protein CASSEVVAGWHLGELFF.

On this clonotype: Germline is not matched at one junction end, which may reflect a read error. The chain links TRBV29-1 to TRBJ1-1, with TRBD1 as a possible D gene (6 bases). CDR3 size: 13 residues. The germline V gene encodes CDR1 SQVTM and CDR2 ANQGSEA. The CDR3 DNA follows: TGCGGCGTTGAAACAGGGAAGAACACTGAAGCTTTCTTT. It yields the protein CGVETGKNTEAFF.

This clonotype was seen at least ten times. The chain couples TRBV29-1 to TRBJ1-1; 10 nucleotides agree with TRBD1. Germline V CDR1 and CDR2: SQVTM, ANQGSEA. Trimming cost V 6 bases and J 10 bases; bases outside gene matches: 11. There are 13 residues in the CDR3. The CDR3 DNA is TGCAGCGTGGGGGCCGGGACAGGGGCGGGAGCTTTCTTT. Protein product: CSVGAGTGAGAFF.

On this clonotype itself: It may be a read error: a sequence one base away is much more abundant. The chain is built from TRBV5-1 and TRBJ2-5; 9 bases fit TRBD1. The CDR3 contains 16 residues. In germline, CDR1 is SGHRS, CDR2 YFSETQ. The CDR3: CASSLGQGGFQETKYF. CDR3 nucleotides: TGCGCCAGCAGCTTGGGACAGGGGGGATTCCAAGAGACCAAGTACTTC.

Of note for this clonotype: At one end, the junction sequence differs from germline, possibly due to a read error. The chain employs TRBV13 and TRBJ1-2; D is ambiguous. Germline V gene sequence: CDR1 PRHDT, CDR2 FYEKMQ (reference sequence). The CDR3 spans 14 residues. CDR3 nucleotide sequence: TGTGTCAGCAGCGTAGGGCCCCTTACAAGGGCCTTCTTCTTC. Protein product: CVSSVGPLTRAFFF.

This clonotype was counted a single time. One end of the junction varies from germline; a read error may be responsible. The chain uses TRBV5-1 and TRBJ2-3, with unresolved D. CDR3 length equals 14 residues. Per germline, CDR1 SGHRS and CDR2 YFSETQ. CDR3 amino acids: CASSLAVSIDTRYF. In nucleotides, the CDR3 is TGCGCCAGCAGCTTGGCCGTCAGTATAGATACGCGGTATTTT.

This clonotype has just a few counts. A read error may produce the germline difference seen at one junction end. The chain recombines TRBV5-1 with TRBJ1-3; no firm D call. The germline V gene encodes CDR1 SGHRS and CDR2 YFSETQ. This CDR3 comprises 14 residues. CDR3 in amino acids: CASTDASSGNTICF. As DNA, the CDR3 is TGCGCCAGCACTGACGCTTCCTCTGGAAACACCATATGTTTT.

Comments on this clonotype: Sequence at one end of the junction differs from germline and may be a read error. V usage is TRBV11-2 and J usage is TRBJ2-7; 8 bases match TRBD2. The germline gives CDR1 SGHAT, CDR2 FQNNGV. CDR3 length equals 17 residues. The CDR3 here is CVSIPDLPREGSYEQYF. CDR3 bases: TGTGTCAGCATCCCCGACTTGCCTCGGGAGGGCTCCTACGAGCAGTACTTC.